The next 17 T cell receptor beta chains were all read from a single sample in a study of beta chain features in type 1 diabetes. Reverse transcribing all isolated RNA meant expressed TCRB transcripts were sequenced. Sequenced by immunoSEQ multiplex PCR; TCRdb stores in-frame clones only, minus some. Counted here are about 390,000 clones, around 10% occurring once; the ten biggest clones make up about 0.63%. Study findings and constraints: When Type 1 diabetes patients were examined, their TCRB CDR3s proved moderately but significantly shorter in all four CD4+ subsets.

Their target antigens are unknown. Sequencing used central memory CD4+ T cells from blood. These receptors all come from a man aged 25 to 45 with type 1 diabetes.

Concerning this clone: The sample holds other DNA sequences that translate to the same CDR3. J is TRBJ2-3 and V is TRBV18, with D unresolved. The CDR3 length is 13 residues. Per germline, CDR1 KGHSH and CDR2 LQKENI. V lost 2 bases to trimming and J lost 0 bases, with 3 bases between them. As DNA, the CDR3 is TGTGCCAGCTCACCATCTAGCACAGATACGCAGTATTTT. It translates to CASSPSSTDTQYF. Drawing the rest from reference TRBV18 and TRBJ2-3, the complete variable domain is NAGVMQNPRHLVRRRGQEARLRCSPMKGHSHVYWYRQLPEEGLKFMVYLQKENIIDESGMPKERFSAEFPKEGPSILRIQQVVRGDSAAYFCASSPSSTDTQYFGPGTRLTVL.

In its sample, this clone was seen a few times. This chain links TRBV21-1 with TRBJ2-5; TRBD1 reflects the table's D call only, with no check against the DNA. The J call may be incorrect, as the DNA end agrees better with TRBJ2-7. TRBV21-1 is given as a pseudogene. This CDR3 comprises 13 residues. The CDR3 loop reads CASSRGGSYEQYF. The CDR3 coding sequence is TGTGCCAGCAGCCGAGGGGGTTCCTACGAGCAGTACTTC.

This clone appeared a few times. This same CDR3 is encoded by further DNA sequences in the sample. The V gene is TRBV6-6, the J gene TRBJ2-3, with a weak D call TRBD1 (5 bases). Germline V lookup: CDR1 MNHNY, CDR2 SVGAGI (reference sequence). V lost 7 bases to trimming and J lost 2 bases, with 7 bases between them. The CDR3 is 12 amino acids. In DNA, the CDR3 is TGTGCCAGCAAGGGGTCCACAGATACGCAGTATTTT. Translated, it gives CASKGSTDTQYF.

The rearrangement links TRBV7-2 to TRBJ2-1, with D possibly matching TRBD1 (6 bases). V dropped 1 base and J dropped 2 bases, with 12 bases sitting between them. Germline V lookup: CDR1 SGHTA, CDR2 FQGNSA. The CDR3 extends over 16 amino acids. CDR3 sequence (DNA): TGTGCCAGCAGCTTAGGGGGGCCTAGAGCCTACAATGAGCAGTTCTTC. Translated: CASSLGGPRAYNEQFF.

This clone turned up a few times. The chain couples TRBV5-1 to TRBJ1-5; D possibly corresponds to TRBD1 (5 bases). This CDR3 comprises 15 residues. Between the trimmed V and J ends, which lost 0 bases and 7 bases, there was a span of 14 bases. Per germline, CDR1 SGHRS and CDR2 YFSETQ. The CDR3 region has the DNA TGCGCCAGCAGCTTGGGGCAGGGCTCATGGCAGCCCCAGCATTTT. It yields the protein CASSLGQGSWQPQHF.

V usage is TRBV30 and J usage is TRBJ2-3; possibly TRBD2 for D (6 bases). The V end was cut by 0 bases, the J end by 3 bases, with 16 bases between. Per germline, CDR1 GTSNPN and CDR2 SVGIG (reference sequence). CDR3 length equals 16 residues. The CDR3 is CAWSVLRKSGTDTQYF. The CDR3 bases are TGTGCCTGGAGTGTACTTCGGAAGAGCGGGACAGATACGCAGTATTTT.

This clone was counted ten times or more. The genes are TRBV14 and TRBJ1-2; D not certain. With 4 bases removed from V and 4 bases from J, the gap between germline ends came to 7 bases. The germline CDR1 and CDR2 sequences are SGHDN and FVKESK. The CDR3 spans 12 residues. The DNA for the CDR3 is TGTGCCAGCAGCCTAATCTCCTATGGCTACACCTTC. Encoded protein: CASSLISYGYTF.

The chain's CDR3 is CASGTTSGRESETQYF. The CDR3 DNA is TGCGCCAGCGGAACTACTAGCGGGAGGGAGTCAGAGACCCAGTACTTC. This chain connects TRBV5-1 to TRBJ2-5; 13 positions agree with TRBD2. Germline CDR1 is SGHRS and CDR2 is YFSETQ. CDR3 length: 16 amino acids. After removal of 7 bases from V and 4 bases from J, the junction contained 10 bases not matched to a gene.

This clone showed up just a few times. Other DNA sequences within the sample encode an identical CDR3. This chain uses TRBV27 with TRBJ1-5; no firm D call. The CDR3 runs to 12 residues. V was shortened by 5 bases and J by 7 bases, with 9 bases between the two germline ends. In germline, CDR1 is MNHEY, CDR2 SMNVEV (reference sequence). The CDR3, as DNA: TGTGCCAGCAGTGGGCCTGGGCAGCCCCAGCATTTT. Its translation: CASSGPGQPQHF.

This clone was counted many times. Other nucleotide sequences from this sample produce the same CDR3. The CDR3 DNA reads as TGTGCCAGCAGGACAGGTTCCTACGAGCAGTACTTC. Translated, it gives CASRTGSYEQYF. The chain couples TRBV6-1 to TRBJ2-7; weak D call: TRBD1 (6 bases). The germline gives CDR1 MNHNS, CDR2 SASEGT. V lost 6 bases and J lost 1, with 7 bases in between. CDR3 length: 12 residues.

The chain links TRBV7-3 to TRBJ1-1; D unresolved. The CDR3 spans 15 residues. Germline CDR1 and CDR2: SGHTA and FQGTGA. Trimming shortened V by 4 bases and J by 0 bases, and 12 bases separated the two germline ends. The CDR3 DNA reads TGTGCCAGCAGCTCGTACTTCGGGCTGAACACTGAAGCTTTCTTT. It encodes CASSSYFGLNTEAFF. Full variable domain (remainder filled in from reference TRBV7-3 and TRBJ1-1): GAGVSQTPSNKVTEKGKYVELRCDPISGHTALYWYRQSLGQGPEFLIYFQGTGAADDSGLPNDRFFAVRPEGSVSTLKIQRTERGDSAVYLCASSSYFGLNTEAFFGQGTRLTVV.

The genes are TRBV29-1 and TRBJ2-3; 9 bases map to TRBD2. The CDR3 sequence is 15 residues long. Germline CDR1 SQVTM, CDR2 ANQGSEA. The V segment lost 4 bases and the J segment 4 bases; nucleotides outside the gene matches: 9. The DNA for the CDR3 is TGCAGCGTTGTTATTGCGGGAGGGCCTTCAGATACGCAGTATTTT. Translation gives CSVVIAGGPSDTQYF.

This clone was seen repeatedly, ten times or more. The chain joins TRBV7-2 to TRBJ2-7; no reliable D call. The V and J ends lost 5 bases and 0 bases respectively, with 17 bases between them. CDR3 size: 16 residues. Germline V lookup: CDR1 SGHTA, CDR2 FQGNSA. DNA for the CDR3: TGTGCCAGCAGCCCAGACGGTTATACGTACTCCTACGAGCAGTACTTC. It specifies CASSPDGYTYSYEQYF. Full variable domain (outside the CDR3, taken from reference TRBV7-2 and TRBJ2-7): GAGVSQSPSNKVTEKGKDVELRCDPISGHTALYWYRQSLGQGLEFLIYFQGNSAPDKSGLPSDRFSAERTGGSVSTLTIQRTQQEDSAVYLCASSPDGYTYSYEQYFGPGTRLTVT.

In this sample, this clone turned up a few times. V usage is TRBV19 and J usage is TRBJ2-7; 7 bases line up with TRBD2. The germline CDR1 and CDR2 sequences are LNHDA and SQIVND (reference sequence). This CDR3 comprises 17 residues. V trimming: 6 bases; J trimming: 3 bases; junction bases outside the gene matches: 17. CDR3: CASSHGASGPVNYEQYF. The CDR3 nucleotides read TGTGCCAGTAGCCACGGCGCTAGCGGACCAGTCAACTACGAGCAGTACTTC.

This clone was picked up a small number of times. This chain joins TRBV6-1 and TRBJ1-3, with a weak D call TRBD1 (6 bases). The V end was cut by 10 bases, the J end by 3 bases, with 13 bases between. The CDR3 runs 13 residues. Germline assignment: CDR1 MNHNS and CDR2 SASEGT. As DNA, the CDR3 is TGTGCCACCTACCGGGACATTGGAAACACCATATATTTT. Translation: CATYRDIGNTIYF.

This CDR3 is CASSSPKLDSSNEKLFF. In nucleotides, the CDR3 is TGTGCCAGCAGCTCCCCAAAATTAGACAGCTCCAATGAAAAACTGTTTTTT. The rearrangement links TRBV7-9 to TRBJ1-4, with a possible D match to TRBD1 (5 bases). The CDR3 is 17 amino acids. V was clipped by 4 bases and J by 5 bases, with 20 bases between them. CDR1 SEHNR and CDR2 FQNEAQ come from the germline V gene (reference sequence).

As to this clone: Other DNA sequences in the sample encode the same CDR3. The chain employs TRBV30 and TRBJ2-7; D unclear. The CDR3 spans 11 residues. Germline CDR1 GTSNPN, CDR2 SVGIG (reference sequence). Trimming removed 0 bases from V and 4 bases from J, with 4 bases in between. CDR3: CAWSVRYEQYF. The DNA for the CDR3 is TGTGCCTGGAGTGTAAGGTACGAGCAGTACTTC.